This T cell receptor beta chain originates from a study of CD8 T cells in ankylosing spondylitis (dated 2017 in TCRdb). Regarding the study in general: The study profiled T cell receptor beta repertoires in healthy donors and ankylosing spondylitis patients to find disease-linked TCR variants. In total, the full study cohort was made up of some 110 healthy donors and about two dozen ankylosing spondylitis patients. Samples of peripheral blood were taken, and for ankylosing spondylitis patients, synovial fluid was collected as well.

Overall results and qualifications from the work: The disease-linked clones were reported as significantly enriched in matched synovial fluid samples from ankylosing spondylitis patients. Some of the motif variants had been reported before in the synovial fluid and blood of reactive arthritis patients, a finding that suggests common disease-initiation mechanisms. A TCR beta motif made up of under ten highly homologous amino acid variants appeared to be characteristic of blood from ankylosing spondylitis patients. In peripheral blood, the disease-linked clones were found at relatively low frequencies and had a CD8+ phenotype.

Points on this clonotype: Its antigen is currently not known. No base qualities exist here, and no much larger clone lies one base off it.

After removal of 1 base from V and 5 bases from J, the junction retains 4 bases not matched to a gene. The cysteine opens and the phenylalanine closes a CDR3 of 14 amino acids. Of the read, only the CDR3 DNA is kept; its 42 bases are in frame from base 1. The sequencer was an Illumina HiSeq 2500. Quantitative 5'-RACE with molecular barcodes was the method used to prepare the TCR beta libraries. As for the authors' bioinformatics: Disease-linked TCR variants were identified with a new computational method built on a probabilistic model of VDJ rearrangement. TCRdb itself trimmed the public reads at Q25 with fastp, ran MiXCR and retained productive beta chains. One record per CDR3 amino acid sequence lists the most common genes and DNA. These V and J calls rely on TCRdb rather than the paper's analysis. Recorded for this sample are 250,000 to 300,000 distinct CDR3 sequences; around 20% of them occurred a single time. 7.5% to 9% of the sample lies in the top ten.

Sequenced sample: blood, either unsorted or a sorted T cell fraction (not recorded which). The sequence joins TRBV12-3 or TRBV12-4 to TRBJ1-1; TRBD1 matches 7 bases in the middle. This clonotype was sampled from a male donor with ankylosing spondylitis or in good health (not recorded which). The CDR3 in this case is CASSLGARGTEAFF. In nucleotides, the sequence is TGTGCCAGCAGTTTAGGTGCCAGGGGGACTGAAGCTTTCTTT.